The 24 T cell receptor beta chains listed next were all sequenced from one sample in a study of post-analysis software for immune sequencing data. No antigen has been identified for these receptors. Regarding the study as a whole: Patients used several TRBV segments, including TRBV5-6, TRBV5-1 and TRBV20-1, more often than controls.

Unique molecular identifiers tagged the TCR beta cDNA libraries. TCRdb reprocessed the PCR reads with MiXCR, giving one entry per CDR3 protein. The data show a few hundred thousand distinct CDR3 sequences, with approximately 46% seen just once and over 10% held by the top ten. The sequenced sample consisted of blood. These receptors were collected from a girl under 18 with multiple sclerosis.

This chain joins TRBV5-1 and TRBJ1-4; D ambiguous. CDR3 size: 14 residues. Trimming removed 0 bases from V and 7 bases from J, with 10 bases in between. Germline V gene sequence: CDR1 SGHRS, CDR2 YFSETQ. CDR3 coding DNA: TGCGCCAGCAGCTTGGTTGGGTATGGTGAAAAACTGTTTTTT. Translation: CASSLVGYGEKLFF.

The rearrangement links TRBV7-9 to TRBJ1-4; D not resolved. CDR1 is SEHNR and CDR2 is FQNEAQ in the germline V gene (reference sequence). V was trimmed by 3 bases and J by 7 bases, leaving 6 bases between them. The CDR3 contains 12 residues. CDR3 sequence: CASSFVSEKLFF. The CDR3 DNA reads as TGTGCCAGCAGCTTCGTCAGTGAAAAACTGTTTTTT.

This chain uses TRBV24-1 with TRBJ2-1; D is undetermined. The CDR3 runs 16 residues. Germline CDR1 KGHDR, CDR2 SFDVKD. Trimming shortened V by 1 base and J by 0 bases, and 9 bases separated the two germline ends. The DNA of the CDR3 is TGTGCCACCAGTGATTTCAGGAGTCCCTCCTACAATGAGCAGTTCTTC. This sequence encodes CATSDFRSPSYNEQFF.

The J gene is TRBJ2-1, the V gene TRBV20-1, with 14 bases fitting TRBD2. Trimming cost V 3 bases and J 3 bases; bases outside gene matches: 7. Germline CDR1 is DFQATT and CDR2 is SNEGSKA (reference sequence). The CDR3 is made up of 17 amino acids. DNA for the CDR3: TGCAGTGCTAGTAGACTAGCGGGAGGGAGCGGCTACAATGAGCAGTTCTTC. It encodes CSASRLAGGSGYNEQFF.

The V and J genes are TRBV27 and TRBJ2-1; the D gene could be TRBD1 or TRBD2 (5 bases each). Germline CDR1 MNHEY, CDR2 SMNVEV (reference sequence). The CDR3 contains 19 residues. The V end was cut by 5 bases, the J end by 0 bases, with 23 bases between. CDR3 nucleotides: TGTGCCAGCAGTCCCAGGGATGAGAGCGAAACTAGCTCCTACAATGAGCAGTTCTTC. It specifies CASSPRDESETSSYNEQFF.

This clonotype turned up a few times. This chain uses TRBV10-1 with TRBJ2-6, with D unclear. V shed 7 bases and J shed 2 bases, with 15 bases lying between them. The CDR3 has 16 amino acids. Germline CDR1 reads WNHNN; CDR2 reads SYGVQD (reference sequence). The CDR3 here is CASILMYVTGANVLTF. In DNA form, the CDR3 reads TGCGCCAGCATTCTCATGTATGTCACTGGGGCCAACGTCCTGACTTTC.

The gene calls are TRBV15 and TRBJ2-4, with 10 bases identical to TRBD2. Germline CDR1 and CDR2: LNHNV and YYDKDF (reference sequence). The CDR3 runs to 19 residues. J was trimmed by 0 bases and V by 0 bases; bases with no gene match: 8. The CDR3: CATSRDPRTSGLAKNIQYF. CDR3 DNA: TGTGCCACCAGCAGAGATCCTCGGACTAGCGGTTTAGCCAAAAACATTCAGTACTTC.

This clonotype was counted a single time. CDR3 loop: CASSLVGPNTEAFF. CDR3 nucleotides: TGTGCCAGCAGTTTGGTGGGCCCGAACACTGAAGCTTTCTTT. This chain uses TRBV27 with TRBJ1-1; no clear D. In germline, CDR1 is MNHEY, CDR2 SMNVEV (reference sequence). This CDR3 contains 14 residues. The V gene lost 3 bases and the J gene lost 1 base, with 9 bases spanning the gap.

This clonotype was recorded a few times. The V call is TRBV7-2, the J call TRBJ2-7; 10 bases are a match to TRBD2. Losses at the gene ends were 3 bases for V and 4 bases for J; bases not matched to a gene: 3. The V gene's germline CDR1 is SGHTA and CDR2 FQGNSA. The CDR3 has 14 amino acids. The CDR3 region is CASSLTSGLYEQYF. DNA of the CDR3: TGTGCCAGCAGCTTGACTAGCGGGCTATACGAGCAGTACTTC.

The chain has TRBV28 and TRBJ1-4; perhaps TRBD1 as D (5 bases). CDR3 length: 17 amino acids. V was shortened by 6 bases and J by 6 bases, with 23 bases between the two germline ends. Germline lookup yields CDR1 MDHEN and CDR2 SYDVKM. CDR3: CASSSRWDRDGDEKLFF. In DNA, the CDR3 is TGTGCCAGCAGCTCCAGGTGGGACCGGGACGGAGATGAAAAACTGTTTTTT.

This clonotype was seen a few times. This chain uses TRBV20-1 with TRBJ2-3, with D unresolved. This CDR3 is 14 amino acids long. Between the trimmed V and J ends, which lost 0 bases and 4 bases, there was a span of 11 bases. Germline CDR1 reads DFQATT; CDR2 reads SNEGSKA (reference sequence). This CDR3 is CSARDGPVSDTQYF. The CDR3 DNA reads as TGCAGTGCTAGAGATGGTCCGGTTTCAGATACGCAGTATTTT.

This clonotype was seen more than once but under ten times. The chain has TRBV4-2 and TRBJ2-1, with 9 bases lining up with TRBD2. The V gene's germline CDR1 is LGHNA and CDR2 YNFKEQ. The V gene end was trimmed by 6 bases and the J gene end by 6 bases; junction bases not matched to a gene: 6. The length of the CDR3 is 14 residues. The CDR3 here is CASRGLAGRNEQFF. CDR3 sequence (DNA): TGTGCCAGCAGGGGGCTAGCGGGACGCAATGAGCAGTTCTTC.

The chain couples TRBV3-1 to TRBJ2-1, with 8 positions matching TRBD1. Per germline, CDR1 LGHDT and CDR2 YNNKEL (reference sequence). This CDR3 is built from 17 residues. Losses at the gene ends were 4 bases for V and 6 bases for J; bases not matched to a gene: 14. CDR3 in DNA: TGTGCCAGCAGCCCATATAATAGCAGGGGGCGAGGCAATGAGCAGTTCTTC. Translating it yields CASSPYNSRGRGNEQFF.

Comments on this clonotype: Germline is not matched at one junction end, which may reflect a read error. The chain recombines TRBV20-1 with TRBJ2-2, with D unclear. The CDR3 length is 14 residues. In germline, CDR1 is DFQATT, CDR2 SNEGSKA (reference sequence). In DNA form, the CDR3 reads TGCAGTGCTAGAGATCCCTGGAACACCGGAGAGCTGTTTTTT. Translation: CSARDPWNTGELFF.

This clonotype has a handful of counts. This CDR3 is CSGTIQETQYF. CDR3 in DNA: TGCAGCGGGACTATACAAGAGACCCAGTACTTC. V is TRBV20-1 and J is TRBJ2-5; TRBD2 aligns across 7 bases. The germline V gene has CDR1 DFQATT and CDR2 SNEGSKA (reference sequence). This CDR3 contains 11 residues.

The chain employs TRBV28 and TRBJ2-5, with D tentatively TRBD1 or TRBD2 (5 bases each). The better agreement between TRBJ2-7 and the DNA end casts doubt on the J call. The CDR3 totals 14 residues. CDR1 MDHEN and CDR2 SYDVKM come from the germline V gene. The CDR3 sequence: CASSGTASSHEQYF. CDR3 nucleotides: TGTGCCAGCAGCGGGACGGCCTCCTCGCACGAGCAGTACTTC.

V gene TRBV5-1 combines with J gene TRBJ2-2, with D unclear. The CDR3 is 14 residues long. Deletions cut 6 bases from V and 4 bases from J, with 13 bases between. The germline V gene encodes CDR1 SGHRS and CDR2 YFSETQ. CDR3: CASMVVPSTGELFF. The CDR3 region has the DNA TGCGCCAGCATGGTCGTCCCCTCCACCGGGGAGCTGTTTTTT.

The gene calls are TRBV29-1 and TRBJ2-5; 7 bases line up with TRBD2. Trimming at V came to 1 base and at J to 11 bases, leaving 10 bases not matched to a gene. Germline CDR1 is SQVTM and CDR2 is ANQGSEA. CDR3 length: 13 amino acids. For the CDR3, the DNA is TGCAGCGTTGAAGTTAGTGGACTAGATTTTCAGTACTTC. It is translated as CSVEVSGLDFQYF.

The V call is TRBV29-1, the J call TRBJ2-3; D remains unclear. This CDR3 comprises 11 residues. Germline CDR1 SQVTM, CDR2 ANQGSEA. Trimming removed 4 bases from V and 2 bases from J, with 4 bases in between. The CDR3 spells CSVAHTDTQYF. CDR3 DNA sequence: TGCAGCGTTGCGCACACAGATACGCAGTATTTT.

This clonotype was picked up a small number of times. The V call is TRBV4-1, the J call TRBJ2-1; no firm D call. The CDR3 runs to 16 residues. In germline, CDR1 is MGHRA, CDR2 YSYEKL. V shed 1 base and J shed 0 bases, with 10 bases lying between them. DNA for the CDR3: TGCGCCAGCAGCCAAGGGCGACAAAACTCCTACAATGAGCAGTTCTTC. It translates to CASSQGRQNSYNEQFF.

This sequence joins TRBV7-9 and TRBJ2-5; tentatively, D is TRBD1 (5 bases). The CDR3 extends over 13 amino acids. V was shortened by 0 bases and J by 7 bases, with 9 bases between the two germline ends. The germline V gene encodes CDR1 SEHNR and CDR2 FQNEAQ (reference sequence). The chain's CDR3 is CASSLAQAGTQYF. CDR3 coding DNA: TGTGCCAGCAGCTTAGCACAGGCTGGGACCCAGTACTTC.

This chain connects TRBV6-1 to TRBJ2-1; 9 bases are a match to TRBD1. The germline gives CDR1 MNHNS, CDR2 SASEGT. The J segment lost 2 bases and the V segment lost 7 bases, leaving 6 bases of the junction unmatched. This CDR3 spans 15 amino acids. CDR3 sequence: CASTEDRGAYNEQFF. The CDR3 nucleotides read TGTGCCAGCACCGAGGACAGGGGCGCCTACAATGAGCAGTTCTTC.

The rearrangement uses TRBV9 and TRBJ2-1; a possible D gene is TRBD1 (6 bases). Between the trimmed V and J ends, which lost 0 bases and 2 bases, there was a span of 12 bases. Per germline, CDR1 SGDLS and CDR2 YYNGEE. The CDR3 contains 16 residues. For the CDR3, the DNA is TGTGCCAGCAGCGTAGGTGGGGGCCCTACCTACAATGAGCAGTTCTTC. Amino acids: CASSVGGGPTYNEQFF.

V gene TRBV18 combines with J gene TRBJ2-7, with D uncertain. There are 15 residues in the CDR3. The germline V and J ends were trimmed by 0 bases and 0 bases, with 9 bases remaining between them. The germline V gene has CDR1 KGHSH and CDR2 LQKENI. CDR3 region: CASSPPQKSSYEQYF. Here the CDR3 DNA reads TGTGCCAGCTCACCACCCCAGAAGAGCTCCTACGAGCAGTACTTC.